Presented here are 11 T cell receptor beta chains from one specimen sequenced in a study of OX40 agonist ivuxolimab in advanced cancers. Libraries were made using the immunoSEQ multiplex PCR assay. TCRdb mirrors the immuneACCESS table, restricted to in-frame sequences. Some clones are absent from its copies; in checked studies, under half trace to an unresolved V gene, and the reason for the others is unknown. This sample has about 100,000 clones in its table, and 85% to 95% of those were observed once. About 1.2% of the sample belongs to the ten largest clones. The sample was CD4+ or CD8+ T cells sorted from blood, taken in a trial of the OX40 agonist ivuxolimab. The receptors here all came from an adult with an advanced solid tumor such as melanoma, head and neck, liver or kidney cancer.

The J gene is TRBJ2-1, the V gene TRBV9; possibly TRBD2 for D (6 bases). CDR3 length equals 15 residues. The germline V gene encodes CDR1 SGDLS and CDR2 YYNGEE. V was shortened by 0 bases and J by 2 bases, with 9 bases between the two germline ends. The CDR3: CASSVGGGPYNEQFF. The CDR3 DNA sequence: TGTGCCAGCAGCGTAGGTGGAGGGCCCTACAATGAGCAGTTCTTC.

The chain carries TRBV6-6 and TRBJ2-7; D tentatively reads TRBD1 or TRBD2 (5 bases each). V was clipped by 4 bases and J by 3 bases, with 16 bases between them. There are 15 residues in the CDR3. CDR1 and CDR2 from the germline V gene are MNHNY and SVGAGI (reference sequence). Here the CDR3 DNA reads TGTGCCAGCAGTTCTCACAAAACGGGGCTCTACGAGCAGTACTTC. Amino acid sequence: CASSSHKTGLYEQYF.

The chain carries TRBV19 and TRBJ2-2; 9 bases map to TRBD2. The V gene's germline CDR1 is LNHDA and CDR2 SQIVND (reference sequence). After removal of 6 bases from V and 4 bases from J, the junction contained 9 bases not matched to a gene. This CDR3 is built from 16 residues. CDR3 DNA sequence: TGTGCCAGTAGGAGTAGCGGGAGTTCGGGCACCGGGGAGCTGTTTTTT. Translated: CASRSSGSSGTGELFF.

The chain combines TRBV13 with TRBJ2-5; 12 bases agree with TRBD2. Germline CDR1 PRHDT, CDR2 FYEKMQ (reference sequence). The CDR3 is 18 residues long. Trimming cost V 7 bases and J 0 bases; bases outside gene matches: 12. The CDR3 reads CASTRTSGRTTYQETQYF. CDR3 nucleotide sequence: TGTGCCAGCACCCGAACTAGCGGGAGGACCACGTACCAAGAGACCCAGTACTTC.

The rearrangement links TRBV6-1 to TRBJ2-6, with D unresolved. Between the trimmed V and J ends, which lost 4 bases and 0 bases, there was a span of 16 bases. CDR1 is MNHNS, CDR2 SASEGT, per germline. This CDR3 has 18 amino acids. Here the CDR3 reads CASSGRWQQSSGANVLTF. The CDR3 DNA follows: TGTGCCAGCAGTGGCCGGTGGCAGCAAAGCTCTGGGGCCAACGTCCTGACTTTC.

This clone has a handful of counts. The chain recombines TRBV25-1 with TRBJ2-7; the D is unclear. Trimming removed 5 bases at V and 2 bases at J, with 7 bases between. The CDR3 loop spans 12 amino acids. Germline CDR1 is MGHDK and CDR2 is SYGVNS. The CDR3, as DNA: TGTGCCAGCAGTCCCACAACCTACGAGCAGTACTTC. Amino acids: CASSPTTYEQYF.

The V call is TRBV9, the J call TRBJ2-7; D gene uncertain. Germline V lookup: CDR1 SGDLS, CDR2 YYNGEE. Trimming shortened V by 3 bases and J by 3 bases, and 10 bases separated the two germline ends. The CDR3 contains 13 residues. The CDR3 DNA is TGTGCCAGCAGCGCGGCGTGGGACTACGAGCAGTACTTC. Translation: CASSAAWDYEQYF.

This rearrangement joins TRBV4-2 to TRBJ2-7, with 14 bases identical to TRBD2. From germline, CDR1 is LGHNA and CDR2 YNFKEQ. This CDR3 has 16 residues. The trim removed 1 base at V and 6 bases at J, leaving 5 bases unmatched. The CDR3 loop reads CASSQGGTSGRSEQYF. The CDR3 DNA follows: TGTGCCAGCAGCCAAGGAGGGACTAGCGGGAGAAGCGAGCAGTACTTC.

The gene calls are TRBV27 and TRBJ2-7; D is possibly TRBD1 (6 bases). The CDR3 is 12 residues long. Germline V gives CDR1 MNHEY, CDR2 SMNVEV (reference sequence). The V and J ends lost 5 bases and 5 bases respectively, with 10 bases between them. CDR3 sequence (DNA): TGTGCCAGCAGTCAACAGGGCAACGAGCAGTACTTC. It specifies CASSQQGNEQYF.

The gene calls are TRBV19 and TRBJ1-2; 10 bases are a match to TRBD1. Germline V gene sequence: CDR1 LNHDA, CDR2 SQIVND (reference sequence). Germline trimming cut 3 bases from V and 6 bases from J; bases unmatched to any gene: 4. CDR3 size: 14 residues. This chain's CDR3 is CASSMTGGPHGYTF. In nucleotides, the CDR3 is TGTGCCAGTAGTATGACAGGGGGCCCACATGGCTACACCTTC. The full variable domain, rest sourced from reference TRBV19 and TRBJ1-2, is DGGITQSPKYLFRKEGQNVTLSCEQNLNHDAMYWYRQDPGQGLRLIYYSQIVNDFQKGDIAEGYSVSREKKESFPLTVTSAQKNPTAFYLCASSMTGGPHGYTFGSGTRLTVV.

The J gene is TRBJ2-1, the V gene TRBV9, with a weak D call TRBD1 (5 bases). CDR3 size: 12 residues. V gave up 3 bases and J gave up 7 bases, with 8 bases separating them. Germline assignment: CDR1 SGDLS and CDR2 YYNGEE. In nucleotides, the CDR3 is TGTGCCAGCAGCGAGGGGCAGAATGAGCAGTTCTTC. It translates to CASSEGQNEQFF. Based on the CDR3 plus reference TRBV9 and TRBJ2-1, the full variable domain is DSGVTQTPKHLITATGQRVTLRCSPRSGDLSVYWYQQSLDQGLQFLIQYYNGEERAKGNILERFSAQQFPDLHSELNLSSLELGDSALYFCASSEGQNEQFFGPGTRLTVL.